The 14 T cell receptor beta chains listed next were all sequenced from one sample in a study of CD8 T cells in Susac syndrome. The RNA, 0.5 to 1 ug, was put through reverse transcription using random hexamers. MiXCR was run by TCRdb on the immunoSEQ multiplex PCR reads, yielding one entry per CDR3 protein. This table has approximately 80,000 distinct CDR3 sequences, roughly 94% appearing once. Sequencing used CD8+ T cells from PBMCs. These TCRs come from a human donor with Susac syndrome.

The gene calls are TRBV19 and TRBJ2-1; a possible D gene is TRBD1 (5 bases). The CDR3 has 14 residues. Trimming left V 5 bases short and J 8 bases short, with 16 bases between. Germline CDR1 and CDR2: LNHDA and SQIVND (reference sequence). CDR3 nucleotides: TGTGCCAGTAGTCTAGGACAAATAAGCGATGAGCAGTTCTTC. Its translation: CASSLGQISDEQFF. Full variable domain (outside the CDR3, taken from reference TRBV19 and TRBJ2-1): DGGITQSPKYLFRKEGQNVTLSCEQNLNHDAMYWYRQDPGQGLRLIYYSQIVNDFQKGDIAEGYSVSREKKESFPLTVTSAQKNPTAFYLCASSLGQISDEQFFGPGTRLTVL.

The CDR3 reads CASTRDTYNEQFF. CDR3 DNA: TGTGCCAGCACCCGGGACACTTACAATGAGCAGTTCTTC. V is TRBV28 and J is TRBJ2-1; TRBD1 might be the D (6 bases). CDR3 length equals 13 residues. Germline V CDR1 and CDR2: MDHEN, SYDVKM. V lost 7 bases and J 4 bases, leaving 11 bases between the germline ends. Looking up the rest from reference TRBV28 and TRBJ2-1 gives the full variable domain: DVKVTQSSRYLVKRTGEKVFLECVQDMDHENMFWYRQDPGLGLRLIYFSYDVKMKEKGDIPEGYSVSREKKERFSLILESASTNQTSMYLCASTRDTYNEQFFGPGTRLTVL.

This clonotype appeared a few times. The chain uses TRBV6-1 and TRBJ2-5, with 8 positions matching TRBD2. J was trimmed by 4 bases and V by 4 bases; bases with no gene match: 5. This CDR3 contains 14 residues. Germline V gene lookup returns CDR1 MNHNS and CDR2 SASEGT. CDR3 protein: CASSVSGGPETQYF. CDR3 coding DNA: TGTGCCAGCAGTGTTTCGGGGGGGCCAGAGACCCAGTACTTC.

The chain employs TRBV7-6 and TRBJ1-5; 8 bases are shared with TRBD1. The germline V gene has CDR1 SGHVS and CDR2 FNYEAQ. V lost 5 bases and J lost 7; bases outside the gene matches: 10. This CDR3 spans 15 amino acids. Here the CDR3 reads CASSLGQGAKQPQHF. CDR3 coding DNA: TGTGCCAGCAGCCTAGGACAGGGAGCGAAACAGCCCCAGCATTTT.

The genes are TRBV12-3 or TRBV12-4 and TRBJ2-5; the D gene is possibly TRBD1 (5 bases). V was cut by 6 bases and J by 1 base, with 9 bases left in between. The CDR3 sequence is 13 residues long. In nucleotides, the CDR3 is TGTGCCAGCAGCGGACAACTCCAAGAGACCCAGTACTTC. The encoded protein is CASSGQLQETQYF.

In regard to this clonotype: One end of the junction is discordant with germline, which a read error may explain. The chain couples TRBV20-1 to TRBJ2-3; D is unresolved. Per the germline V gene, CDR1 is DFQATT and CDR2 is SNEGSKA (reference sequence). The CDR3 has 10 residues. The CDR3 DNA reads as TGCAGTGCTCGAGAAGATACGCAGTATTTT. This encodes CSAREDTQYF.

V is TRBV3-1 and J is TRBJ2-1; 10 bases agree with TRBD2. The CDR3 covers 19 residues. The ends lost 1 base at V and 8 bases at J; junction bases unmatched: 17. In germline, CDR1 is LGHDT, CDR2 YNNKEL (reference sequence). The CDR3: CASSQALSSGGYSFDEQFF. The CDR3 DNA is TGTGCCAGCAGCCAAGCCCTCTCTAGCGGGGGTTACAGTTTTGATGAGCAGTTCTTC.

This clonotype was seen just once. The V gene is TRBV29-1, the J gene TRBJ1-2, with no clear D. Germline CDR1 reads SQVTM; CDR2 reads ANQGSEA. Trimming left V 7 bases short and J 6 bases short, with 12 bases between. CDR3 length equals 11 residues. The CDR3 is CSAPSRDGYTF. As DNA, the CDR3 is TGCAGCGCCCCCTCACGGGATGGCTACACCTTC.

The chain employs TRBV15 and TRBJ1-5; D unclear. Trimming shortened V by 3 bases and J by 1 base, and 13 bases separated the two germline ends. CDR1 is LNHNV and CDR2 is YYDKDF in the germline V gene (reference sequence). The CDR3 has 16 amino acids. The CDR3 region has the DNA TGTGCCACCAGCAGGACGACATTACAGAGCAATCAGCCCCAGCATTTT. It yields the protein CATSRTTLQSNQPQHF.

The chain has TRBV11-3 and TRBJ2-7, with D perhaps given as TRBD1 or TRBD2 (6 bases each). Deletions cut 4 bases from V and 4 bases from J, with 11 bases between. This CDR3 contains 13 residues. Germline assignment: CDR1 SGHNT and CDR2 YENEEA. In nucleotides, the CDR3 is TGTGCCAGCAGCTCTCGGAGGGGGTACGAGCAGTACTTC. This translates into CASSSRRGYEQYF. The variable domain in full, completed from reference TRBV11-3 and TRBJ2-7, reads EAGVVQSPRYKIIEKKQPVAFWCNPISGHNTLYWYLQNLGQGPELLIRYENEEAVDDSQLPKDRFSAERLKGVDSTLKIQPAELGDSAVYLCASSSRRGYEQYFGPGTRLTVT.

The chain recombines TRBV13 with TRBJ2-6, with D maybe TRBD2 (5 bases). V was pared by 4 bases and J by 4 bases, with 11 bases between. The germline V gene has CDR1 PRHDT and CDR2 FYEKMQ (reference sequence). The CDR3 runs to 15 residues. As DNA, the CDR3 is TGTGCCAGCAGCTCGGAGCGGCAAGGGGCCAACGTCCTGACTTTC. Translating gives CASSSERQGANVLTF.

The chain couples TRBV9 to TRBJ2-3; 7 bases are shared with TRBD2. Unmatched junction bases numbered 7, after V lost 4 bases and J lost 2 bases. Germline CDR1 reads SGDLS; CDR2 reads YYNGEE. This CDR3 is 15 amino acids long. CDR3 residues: CASSPRGRATDTQYF. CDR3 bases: TGTGCCAGCAGCCCCCGCGGGAGAGCCACAGATACGCAGTATTTT.

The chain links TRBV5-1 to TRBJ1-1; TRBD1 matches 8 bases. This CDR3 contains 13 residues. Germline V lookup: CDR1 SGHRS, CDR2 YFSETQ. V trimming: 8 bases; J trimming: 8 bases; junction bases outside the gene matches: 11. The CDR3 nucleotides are TGCGCCAGTTATTACGGGACAGGTGGAGAAGCTTTCTTT. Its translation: CASYYGTGGEAFF.

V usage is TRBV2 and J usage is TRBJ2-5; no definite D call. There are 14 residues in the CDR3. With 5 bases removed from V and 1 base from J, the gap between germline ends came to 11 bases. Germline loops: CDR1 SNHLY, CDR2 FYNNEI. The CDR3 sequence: CASSSGRSQETQYF. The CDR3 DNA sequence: TGTGCCAGCAGTTCTGGACGGTCCCAAGAGACCCAGTACTTC.